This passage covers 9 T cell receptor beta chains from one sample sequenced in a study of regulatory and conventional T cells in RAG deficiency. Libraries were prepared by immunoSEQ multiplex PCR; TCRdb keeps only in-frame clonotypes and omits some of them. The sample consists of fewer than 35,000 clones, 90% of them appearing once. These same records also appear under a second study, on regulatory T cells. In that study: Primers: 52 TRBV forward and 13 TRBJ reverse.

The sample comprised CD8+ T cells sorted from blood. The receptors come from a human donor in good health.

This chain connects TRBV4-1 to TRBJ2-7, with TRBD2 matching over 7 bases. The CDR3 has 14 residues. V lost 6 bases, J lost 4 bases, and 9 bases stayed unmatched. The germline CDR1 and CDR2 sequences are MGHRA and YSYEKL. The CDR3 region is CASRLELGGYEQYF. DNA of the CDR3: TGCGCCAGCAGGCTTGAATTGGGGGGGTACGAGCAGTACTTC.

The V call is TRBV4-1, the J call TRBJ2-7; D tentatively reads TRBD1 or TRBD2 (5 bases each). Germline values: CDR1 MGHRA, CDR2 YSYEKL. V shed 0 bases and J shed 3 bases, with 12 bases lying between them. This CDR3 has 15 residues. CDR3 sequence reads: CASSQEGTADYEQYF. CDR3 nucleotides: TGCGCCAGCAGCCAAGAAGGGACGGCCGACTACGAGCAGTACTTC.

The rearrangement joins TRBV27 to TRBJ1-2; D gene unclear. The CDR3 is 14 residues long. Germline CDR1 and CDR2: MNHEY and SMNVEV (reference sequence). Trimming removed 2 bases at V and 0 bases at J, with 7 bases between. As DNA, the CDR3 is TGTGCCAGCAGTTTACGGGGAACTAACTATGGCTACACCTTC. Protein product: CASSLRGTNYGYTF.

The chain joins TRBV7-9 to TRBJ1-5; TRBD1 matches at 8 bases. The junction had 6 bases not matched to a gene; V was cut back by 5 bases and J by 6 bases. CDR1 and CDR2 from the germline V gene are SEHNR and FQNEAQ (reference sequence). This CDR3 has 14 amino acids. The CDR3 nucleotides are TGTGCCAGCAGCCCTCCAGGGGGCGGTCAGCCCCAGCATTTT. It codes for CASSPPGGGQPQHF.

Here the CDR3 reads CASSMGPGSNQPQHF. The DNA of the CDR3 is TGCGCCAGCAGTATGGGCCCCGGGAGCAATCAGCCCCAGCATTTT. The chain is built from TRBV5-1 and TRBJ1-5; D unclear. The V gene lost 5 bases and the J gene lost 1 base, with 13 bases spanning the gap. This CDR3 has 15 residues. Per germline, CDR1 SGHRS and CDR2 YFSETQ.

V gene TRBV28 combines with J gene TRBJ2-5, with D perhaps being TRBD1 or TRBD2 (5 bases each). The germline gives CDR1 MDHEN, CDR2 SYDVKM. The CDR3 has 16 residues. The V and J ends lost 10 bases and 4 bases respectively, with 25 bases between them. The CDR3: CATRPPLYGGIETQYF. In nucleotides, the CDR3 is TGTGCCACCCGCCCCCCCCTCTATGGGGGAATAGAGACCCAGTACTTC.

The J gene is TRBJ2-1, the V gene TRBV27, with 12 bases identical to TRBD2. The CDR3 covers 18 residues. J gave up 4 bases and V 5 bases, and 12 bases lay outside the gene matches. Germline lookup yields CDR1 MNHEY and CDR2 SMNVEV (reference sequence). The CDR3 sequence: CASSPWTSGMVIYNEQFF. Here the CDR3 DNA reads TGTGCCAGCAGTCCATGGACTAGCGGGATGGTTATATACAATGAGCAGTTCTTC.

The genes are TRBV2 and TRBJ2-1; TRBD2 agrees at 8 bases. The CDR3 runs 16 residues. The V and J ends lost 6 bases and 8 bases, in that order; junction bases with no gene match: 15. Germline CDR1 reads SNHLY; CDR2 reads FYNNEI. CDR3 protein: CASREANGGALDEQFF. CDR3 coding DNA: TGTGCCAGCAGGGAGGCGAACGGGGGGGCATTGGATGAGCAGTTCTTC.

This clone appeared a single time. CDR3 region: CASSLMGPGGQGAGGYTF. The CDR3 DNA reads TGTGCCAGCAGCTTAATGGGACCCGGGGGACAGGGGGCGGGTGGCTACACCTTC. The chain is built from TRBV7-2 and TRBJ1-2; TRBD1 matches 12 bases. From germline, CDR1 is SGHTA and CDR2 FQGNSA. The CDR3 runs 18 residues. The J segment lost 7 bases and the V segment lost 2 bases, leaving 14 bases of the junction unmatched. Supplemented by reference TRBV7-2 and TRBJ1-2, the full variable domain reads GAGVSQSPSNKVTEKGKDVELRCDPISGHTALYWYRQSLGQGLEFLIYFQGNSAPDKSGLPSDRFSAERTGGSVSTLTIQRTQQEDSAVYLCASSLMGPGGQGAGGYTFGSGTRLTVV.